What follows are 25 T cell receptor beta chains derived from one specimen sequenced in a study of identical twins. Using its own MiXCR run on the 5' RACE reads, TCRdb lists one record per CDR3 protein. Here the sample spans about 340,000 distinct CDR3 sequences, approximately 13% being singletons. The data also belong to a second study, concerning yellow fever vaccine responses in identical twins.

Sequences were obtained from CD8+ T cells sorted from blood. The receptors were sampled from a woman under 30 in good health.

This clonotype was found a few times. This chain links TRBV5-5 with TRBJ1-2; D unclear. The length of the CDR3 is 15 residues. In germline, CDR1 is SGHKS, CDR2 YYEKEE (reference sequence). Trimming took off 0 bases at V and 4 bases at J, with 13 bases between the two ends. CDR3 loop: CASSLEKAVFYGYTF. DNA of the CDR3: TGTGCCAGCAGCTTGGAGAAGGCAGTTTTCTATGGCTACACCTTC.

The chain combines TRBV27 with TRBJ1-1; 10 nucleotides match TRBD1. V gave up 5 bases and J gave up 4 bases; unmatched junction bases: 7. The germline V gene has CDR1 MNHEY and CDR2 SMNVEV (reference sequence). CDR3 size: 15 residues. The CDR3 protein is CASSAIGQGGTEAFF. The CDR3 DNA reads TGTGCCAGCAGTGCCATCGGACAGGGGGGCACTGAAGCTTTCTTT.

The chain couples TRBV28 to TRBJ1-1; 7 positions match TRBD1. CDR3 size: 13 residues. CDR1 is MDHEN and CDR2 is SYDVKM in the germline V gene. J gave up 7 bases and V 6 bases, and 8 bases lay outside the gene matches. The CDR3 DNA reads TGTGCCAGCAGAGCCGGGACAGCGCTTGAAGCTTTCTTT. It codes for CASRAGTALEAFF.

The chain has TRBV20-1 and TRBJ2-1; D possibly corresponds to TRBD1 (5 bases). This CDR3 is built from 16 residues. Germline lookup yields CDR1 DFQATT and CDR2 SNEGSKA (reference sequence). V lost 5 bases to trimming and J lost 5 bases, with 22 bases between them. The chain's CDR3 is CSAEPPHRCCHNEQFF. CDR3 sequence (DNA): TGCAGTGCTGAGCCCCCCCACAGGTGTTGCCACAATGAGCAGTTCTTC.

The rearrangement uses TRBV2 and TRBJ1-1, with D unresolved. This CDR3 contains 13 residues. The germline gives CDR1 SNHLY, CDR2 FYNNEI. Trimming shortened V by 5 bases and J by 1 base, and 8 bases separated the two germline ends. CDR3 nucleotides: TGTGCCAGCAGTCCCCGGCGGAACACTGAAGCTTTCTTT. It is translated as CASSPRRNTEAFF.

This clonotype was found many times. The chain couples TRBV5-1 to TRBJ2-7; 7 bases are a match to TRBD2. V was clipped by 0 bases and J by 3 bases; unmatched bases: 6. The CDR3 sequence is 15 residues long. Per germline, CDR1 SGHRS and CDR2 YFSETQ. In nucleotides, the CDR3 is TGCGCCAGCAGCTTGGATGCGGGAGTTGGCTACGAGCAGTACTTC. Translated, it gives CASSLDAGVGYEQYF.

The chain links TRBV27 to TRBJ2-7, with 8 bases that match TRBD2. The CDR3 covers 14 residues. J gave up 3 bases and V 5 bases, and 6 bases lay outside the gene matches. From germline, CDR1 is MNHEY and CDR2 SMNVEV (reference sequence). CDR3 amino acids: CASSPHGGGYEQYF. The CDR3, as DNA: TGTGCCAGCAGTCCCCACGGGGGGGGCTACGAGCAGTACTTC.

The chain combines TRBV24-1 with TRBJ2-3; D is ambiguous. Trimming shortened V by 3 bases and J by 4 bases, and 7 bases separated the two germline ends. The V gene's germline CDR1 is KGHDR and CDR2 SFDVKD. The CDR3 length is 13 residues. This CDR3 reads CATSDIVADTQYF. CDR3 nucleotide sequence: TGTGCCACCAGTGATATAGTGGCAGATACGCAGTATTTT.

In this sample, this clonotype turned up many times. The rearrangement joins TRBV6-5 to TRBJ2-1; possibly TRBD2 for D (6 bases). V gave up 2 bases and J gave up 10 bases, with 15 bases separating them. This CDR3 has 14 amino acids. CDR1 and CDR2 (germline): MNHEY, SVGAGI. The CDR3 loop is CASSYASEGSEQFF. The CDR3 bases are TGTGCCAGCAGTTACGCCTCGGAGGGGTCGGAGCAGTTCTTC.

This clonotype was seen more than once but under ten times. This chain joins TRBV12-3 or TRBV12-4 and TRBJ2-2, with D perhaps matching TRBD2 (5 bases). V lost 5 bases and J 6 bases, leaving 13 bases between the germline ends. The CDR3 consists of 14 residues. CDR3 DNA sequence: TGTGCCAGCAGTAAGGAGGTTTCGGCCGGGGAGCTGTTTTTT. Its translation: CASSKEVSAGELFF.

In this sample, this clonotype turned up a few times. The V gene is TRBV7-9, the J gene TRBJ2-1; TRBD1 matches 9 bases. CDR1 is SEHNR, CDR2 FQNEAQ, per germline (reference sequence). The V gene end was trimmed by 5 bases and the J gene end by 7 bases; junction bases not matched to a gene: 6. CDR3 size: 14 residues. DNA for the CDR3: TGTGCCAGCAGCCTGCAGACAGGGGGGAATGAGCAGTTCTTC. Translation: CASSLQTGGNEQFF.

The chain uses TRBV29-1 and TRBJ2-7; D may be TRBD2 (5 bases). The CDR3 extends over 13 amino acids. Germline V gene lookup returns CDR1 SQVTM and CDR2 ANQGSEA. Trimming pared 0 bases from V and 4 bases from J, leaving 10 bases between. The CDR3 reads CSVEEGAEYEQYF. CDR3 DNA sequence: TGCAGCGTTGAAGAGGGAGCGGAGTACGAGCAGTACTTC.

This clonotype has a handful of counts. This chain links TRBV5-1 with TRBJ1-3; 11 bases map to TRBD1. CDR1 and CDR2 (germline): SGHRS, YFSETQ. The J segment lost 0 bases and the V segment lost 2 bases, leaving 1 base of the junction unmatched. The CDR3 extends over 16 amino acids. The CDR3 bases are TGCGCCAGCAGCTTCGGGACAGGGGGCTCTGGAAACACCATATATTTT. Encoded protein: CASSFGTGGSGNTIYF.

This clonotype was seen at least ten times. In nucleotides, the CDR3 is TGTGCCAGCAGCTTAGGGACTAGCGGGGTCAATGAGCAGTTCTTC. It codes for CASSLGTSGVNEQFF. The V gene is TRBV7-9, the J gene TRBJ2-1; 12 bases line up with TRBD2. Germline trimming cut 1 base from V and 6 bases from J; bases unmatched to any gene: 1. Germline loops: CDR1 SEHNR, CDR2 FQNEAQ (reference sequence). The CDR3 is 15 amino acids. The whole variable domain, remainder taken from reference TRBV7-9 and TRBJ2-1, is DTGVSQNPRHKITKRGQNVTFRCDPISEHNRLYWYRQTLGQGPEFLTYFQNEAQLEKSRLLSDRFSAERPKGSFSTLEIQRTEQGDSAMYLCASSLGTSGVNEQFFGPGTRLTVL.

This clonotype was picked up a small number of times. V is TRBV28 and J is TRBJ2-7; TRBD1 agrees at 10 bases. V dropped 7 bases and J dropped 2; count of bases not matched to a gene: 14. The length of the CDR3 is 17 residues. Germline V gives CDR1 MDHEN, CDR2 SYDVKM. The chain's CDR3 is CASTIITKGQGAYEQYF. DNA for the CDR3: TGTGCCAGCACGATCATAACCAAAGGACAGGGGGCCTACGAGCAGTACTTC.

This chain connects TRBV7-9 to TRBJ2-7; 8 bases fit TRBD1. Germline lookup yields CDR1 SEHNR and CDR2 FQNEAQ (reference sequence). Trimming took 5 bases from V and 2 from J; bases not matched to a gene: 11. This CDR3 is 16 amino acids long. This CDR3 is CASSAGTGPGPYEQYF. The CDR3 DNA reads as TGTGCCAGCAGCGCCGGGACAGGTCCGGGTCCCTACGAGCAGTACTTC.

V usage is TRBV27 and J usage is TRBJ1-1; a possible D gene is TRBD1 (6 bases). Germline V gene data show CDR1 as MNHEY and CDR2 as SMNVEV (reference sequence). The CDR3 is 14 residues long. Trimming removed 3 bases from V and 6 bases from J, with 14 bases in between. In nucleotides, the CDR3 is TGTGCCAGCAGTTTTACAGGGATAGCTCCTGAAGCTTTCTTT. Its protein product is CASSFTGIAPEAFF.

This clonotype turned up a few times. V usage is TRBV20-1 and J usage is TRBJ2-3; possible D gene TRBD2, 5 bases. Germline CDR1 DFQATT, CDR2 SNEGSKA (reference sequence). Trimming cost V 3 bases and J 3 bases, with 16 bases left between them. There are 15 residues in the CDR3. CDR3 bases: TGCAGTGCTAGTTGGTCGGCACCGGGAACAGATACGCAGTATTTT. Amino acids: CSASWSAPGTDTQYF.

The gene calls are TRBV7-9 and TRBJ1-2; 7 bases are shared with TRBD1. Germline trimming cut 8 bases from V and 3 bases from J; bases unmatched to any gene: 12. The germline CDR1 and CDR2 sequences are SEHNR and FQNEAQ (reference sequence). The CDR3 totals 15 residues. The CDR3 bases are TGTGCCAGCCGAAGGGGGGAGGGGGCGTACTATGGCTACACCTTC. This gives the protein CASRRGEGAYYGYTF.

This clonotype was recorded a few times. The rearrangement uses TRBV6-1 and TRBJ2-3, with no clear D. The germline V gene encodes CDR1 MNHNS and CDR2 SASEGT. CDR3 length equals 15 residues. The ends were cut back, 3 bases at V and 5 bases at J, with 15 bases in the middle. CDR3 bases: TGTGCCAGCAGTGATAGTCCCTCCGTAGGAGATACGCAGTATTTT. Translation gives CASSDSPSVGDTQYF.

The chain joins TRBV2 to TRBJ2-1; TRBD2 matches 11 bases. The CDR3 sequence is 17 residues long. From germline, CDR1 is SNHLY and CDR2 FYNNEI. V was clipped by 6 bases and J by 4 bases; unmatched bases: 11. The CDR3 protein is CASRDAPGLAEYNEQFF. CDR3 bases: TGTGCCAGCAGGGATGCACCGGGACTAGCGGAATACAATGAGCAGTTCTTC.

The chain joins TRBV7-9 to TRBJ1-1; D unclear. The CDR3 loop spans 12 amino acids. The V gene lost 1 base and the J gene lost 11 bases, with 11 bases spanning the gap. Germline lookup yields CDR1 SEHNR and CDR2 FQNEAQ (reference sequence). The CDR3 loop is CASSLGTREAFF. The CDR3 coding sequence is TGTGCCAGCAGCTTAGGCACAAGGGAGGCTTTCTTT.

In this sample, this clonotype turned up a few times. The CDR3 reads CASSLVPRTSGETQYF. CDR3 nucleotide sequence: TGTGCCAGCAGCTTAGTCCCCCGGACTAGCGGAGAGACCCAGTACTTC. This sequence joins TRBV11-2 and TRBJ2-5; 10 bases map to TRBD2. The CDR3 consists of 16 residues. Germline assignment: CDR1 SGHAT and CDR2 FQNNGV. With 1 base clipped from V and 4 bases from J, the junction kept 6 bases outside the gene matches.

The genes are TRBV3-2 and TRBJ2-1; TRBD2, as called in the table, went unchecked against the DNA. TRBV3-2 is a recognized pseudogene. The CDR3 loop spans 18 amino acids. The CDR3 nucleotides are TGTGCCTGCACCCAAGATTTGGTAGAGACTAGCGGGTGGAATGAGCAGTTCTTC. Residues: CACTQDLVETSGWNEQFF.

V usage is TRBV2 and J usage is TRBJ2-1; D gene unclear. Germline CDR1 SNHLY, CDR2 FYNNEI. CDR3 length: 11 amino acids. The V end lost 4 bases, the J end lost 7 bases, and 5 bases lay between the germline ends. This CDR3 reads CASSVPNEQFF. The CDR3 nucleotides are TGTGCCAGCAGTGTCCCGAATGAGCAGTTCTTC.